One sample yielded the 22 T cell receptor beta chains listed below, sequenced in a study of T cells after yellow fever vaccination (dated by TCRdb to about 2019). Library preparation employed 5' RACE. Sequencing instrument: Illumina NovaSeq 6000. The public reads were reanalyzed by TCRdb: fastp trimming at Q25, MiXCR alignment, in-frame beta chains only. Entries are consolidated by CDR3 protein sequence, retaining the most common genes and DNA. Counted in this sample were 300,000 to 350,000 distinct CDR3 sequences; roughly 10% of them appeared once. Over 3% of the sample lies in the top ten. The treatment or condition label for this specimen denotes: live attenuated yellow fever vaccine strain. The sample was CD4+ T cells sorted from PBMCs, taken 45 days after the yellow fever booster vaccination. The receptor source for this set is a man between 18 and 35 years old who received the YFV17D yellow fever vaccine.

The gene calls are TRBV19 and TRBJ1-2, with D tentatively TRBD1 (5 bases). Germline values: CDR1 LNHDA, CDR2 SQIVND (reference sequence). The CDR3 runs 14 residues. V lost 3 bases to trimming and J lost 6 bases, with 14 bases between them. Here the CDR3 DNA reads TGTGCCAGTAGTATCTCGGCGGCAGGGCATGGCTACACCTTC. Amino acid sequence: CASSISAAGHGYTF.

The table lists this clonotype with many counts. V and J are TRBV7-8 and TRBJ2-1; 7 bases fit TRBD2. Losses at the gene ends were 1 base for V and 4 bases for J; bases not matched to a gene: 4. The germline gives CDR1 SGHVS, CDR2 FQNEAQ. This CDR3 is 15 amino acids long. The CDR3 spells CASSLGGGGYNEQFF. In DNA form, the CDR3 reads TGTGCCAGCAGCTTAGGCGGGGGTGGATACAATGAGCAGTTCTTC.

This clonotype was detected many times. The rearrangement joins TRBV4-2 to TRBJ2-6, with a possible D match to TRBD1 (6 bases). Trimming shortened V by 6 bases and J by 3 bases, and 21 bases separated the two germline ends. There are 18 residues in the CDR3. Per the germline V gene, CDR1 is LGHNA and CDR2 is YNFKEQ. The CDR3 coding sequence is TGTGCCAGCAGTCTCACCTCCTTGGGGGCCGGTGGGGCCAACGTCCTGACTTTC. Residues: CASSLTSLGAGGANVLTF.

J is TRBJ1-2 and V is TRBV6-5, with 7 positions matching TRBD1. The CDR3 is 14 amino acids. Germline values: CDR1 MNHEY, CDR2 SVGAGI. The V gene end was trimmed by 6 bases and the J gene end by 3 bases; junction bases not matched to a gene: 7. The CDR3 bases are TGTGCCAGCAGCCTGGACAGGTCCCACTATGGCTACACCTTC. Protein product: CASSLDRSHYGYTF.

V gene TRBV4-3 combines with J gene TRBJ1-5, with D unclear. Trimming shortened V by 0 bases and J by 9 bases, and 9 bases separated the two germline ends. From germline, CDR1 is LGHNA and CDR2 YSLEER. This CDR3 region has 13 residues. The CDR3 bases are TGCGCCAGCAGCCAAGATTTGGGGTGGCCCCAGCATTTT. Translation gives CASSQDLGWPQHF.

This clonotype appeared a few times. The chain recombines TRBV7-8 with TRBJ1-2; D gene ambiguous. In germline, CDR1 is SGHVS, CDR2 FQNEAQ. Trimming took off 3 bases at V and 7 bases at J, with 12 bases between the two ends. The CDR3 is 13 amino acids. The CDR3 region has the DNA TGTGCCAGCAGCTTCACCACTGACGGTGGCTACACCTTC. It yields the protein CASSFTTDGGYTF.

This chain connects TRBV30 to TRBJ2-7; D may match TRBD1 or TRBD2 (6 bases each). The V gene lost 5 bases and the J gene lost 3 bases, with 14 bases spanning the gap. There are 13 residues in the CDR3. From germline, CDR1 is GTSNPN and CDR2 SVGIG (reference sequence). DNA of the CDR3: TGTGCCTGGGGGGGGCCGGAGTTCTACGAGCAGTACTTC. It is translated as CAWGGPEFYEQYF.

This clonotype has at least ten counts. The chain couples TRBV20-1 to TRBJ2-3; D might be TRBD1 (7 bases). CDR1 and CDR2 (germline): DFQATT, SNEGSKA (reference sequence). The length of the CDR3 is 15 residues. Trimming removed 3 bases at V and 9 bases at J, with 22 bases between. CDR3 in amino acids: CSASGTEGASLTQYF. The CDR3 DNA is TGCAGTGCTAGTGGGACGGAGGGGGCGTCACTAACGCAGTATTTT.

The chain is built from TRBV9 and TRBJ1-1, with D maybe TRBD1 (5 bases). V was trimmed by 0 bases and J by 2 bases, leaving 14 bases between them. Germline values: CDR1 SGDLS, CDR2 YYNGEE. This CDR3 has 16 residues. This chain's CDR3 is CASSVGSVGDNTEAFF. CDR3 DNA: TGTGCCAGCAGCGTAGGAAGCGTGGGGGATAACACTGAAGCTTTCTTT.

This clonotype was detected many times. The chain uses TRBV5-6 and TRBJ2-3; D might be TRBD2 (6 bases). The CDR3 contains 18 residues. The V end was cut by 0 bases, the J end by 0 bases, with 17 bases between. Looked up from germline, CDR1 is SGHDT and CDR2 is YYEEEE. CDR3 region: CASSLGRGGTLSTDTQYF. The CDR3 DNA reads TGTGCCAGCAGCTTGGGTCGGGGAGGAACTCTTAGCACAGATACGCAGTATTTT.

V and J are TRBV29-1 and TRBJ2-1; TRBD1 agrees at 10 bases. Looked up from germline, CDR1 is SQVTM and CDR2 is ANQGSEA. The V and J ends lost 1 base and 4 bases, in that order; junction bases with no gene match: 7. The CDR3 is 16 amino acids. The CDR3 is CSVEVGTGEFYNEQFF. Written as DNA, the CDR3 is TGCAGCGTTGAAGTAGGGACAGGGGAGTTTTACAATGAGCAGTTCTTC.

The rearrangement joins TRBV24-1 to TRBJ2-3, with 7 bases identical to TRBD1. V was clipped by 9 bases and J by 4 bases; unmatched bases: 3. The CDR3 is 12 amino acids. Germline CDR1 KGHDR, CDR2 SFDVKD. DNA of the CDR3: TGTGCCACCGTTGACAGGGCAGATACGCAGTATTTT. Protein sequence: CATVDRADTQYF.

V is TRBV28 and J is TRBJ2-7, with D perhaps assigned TRBD1 or TRBD2 (5 bases each). The length of the CDR3 is 15 residues. Per germline, CDR1 MDHEN and CDR2 SYDVKM. Between the trimmed V and J ends, which lost 5 bases and 5 bases, there was a span of 19 bases. CDR3 amino acids: CASSHEGMTENEQYV. In DNA, the CDR3 is TGTGCCAGCAGTCATGAGGGGATGACGGAAAACGAGCAGTACGTC.

This clonotype was picked up a small number of times. V and J are TRBV28 and TRBJ1-5, with a possible D match to TRBD1 (6 bases). Between the trimmed V and J ends, which lost 5 bases and 6 bases, there was a span of 14 bases. The CDR3 is 14 amino acids. Germline V lookup: CDR1 MDHEN, CDR2 SYDVKM. CDR3 coding DNA: TGTGCCAGCAGTCCCACAGGGCCTCGTCAGCCCCAGCATTTT. Translated, it gives CASSPTGPRQPQHF. The whole variable domain, remainder taken from reference TRBV28 and TRBJ1-5, is DVKVTQSSRYLVKRTGEKVFLECVQDMDHENMFWYRQDPGLGLRLIYFSYDVKMKEKGDIPEGYSVSREKKERFSLILESASTNQTSMYLCASSPTGPRQPQHFGDGTRLSIL.

V usage is TRBV7-8 and J usage is TRBJ2-3, with 12 bases identical to TRBD2. Germline V lookup: CDR1 SGHVS, CDR2 FQNEAQ. The CDR3 spans 15 residues. V lost 5 bases, J lost 4 bases, and 4 bases stayed unmatched. The CDR3 region is CASSVTSGGPDTQYF. The CDR3 DNA is TGTGCCAGCAGCGTTACTAGCGGGGGGCCAGATACGCAGTATTTT.

In its sample, this clonotype was seen a few times. The gene calls are TRBV19 and TRBJ2-1, with 9 bases aligning to TRBD1. CDR1 and CDR2 (germline): LNHDA, SQIVND (reference sequence). The CDR3 is 15 amino acids. V gave up 9 bases and J gave up 4 bases; unmatched junction bases: 10. The CDR3 DNA reads TGTGCCAGCTGTCTGGGGACAGGGCGATACAATGAGCAGTTCTTC. Translating it yields CASCLGTGRYNEQFF.

This clonotype was observed many times. The chain carries TRBV7-2 and TRBJ2-1; D is unresolved. Germline V gene lookup returns CDR1 SGHTA and CDR2 FQGNSA. The CDR3 extends over 13 amino acids. V was shortened by 7 bases and J by 3 bases, with 10 bases between the two germline ends. The CDR3 protein is CASNPSRYNEQFF. The CDR3, as DNA: TGTGCCAGCAACCCGTCTCGCTACAATGAGCAGTTCTTC. Full variable domain (outside the CDR3, taken from reference TRBV7-2 and TRBJ2-1): GAGVSQSPSNKVTEKGKDVELRCDPISGHTALYWYRQSLGQGLEFLIYFQGNSAPDKSGLPSDRFSAERTGGSVSTLTIQRTQQEDSAVYLCASNPSRYNEQFFGPGTRLTVL.

This clonotype was detected only a few times. J is TRBJ2-7 and V is TRBV6-1; 12 positions match TRBD1. J gave up 5 bases and V 6 bases, and 2 bases lay outside the gene matches. The length of the CDR3 is 13 residues. Germline V CDR1 and CDR2: MNHNS, SASEGT. CDR3 in amino acids: CASRGQGANEQYV. As DNA, the CDR3 is TGTGCCAGCAGGGGACAGGGGGCTAACGAGCAGTACGTC.

The table lists this clonotype with many counts. This chain connects TRBV5-5 to TRBJ2-6, with D tentatively TRBD1 (5 bases). V lost 1 base to trimming and J lost 0 bases, with 11 bases between them. Germline V gene sequence: CDR1 SGHKS, CDR2 YYEKEE (reference sequence). This CDR3 has 17 amino acids. DNA for the CDR3: TGTGCCAGCAGCTTGACAGGAACACCCTCTGGGGCCAACGTCCTGACTTTC. This sequence encodes CASSLTGTPSGANVLTF.

The chain joins TRBV2 to TRBJ2-2; D call uncertain. Trimming cost V 8 bases and J 4 bases, with 17 bases left between them. CDR1 and CDR2 from the germline V gene are SNHLY and FYNNEI. The CDR3 has 15 amino acids. CDR3 sequence (DNA): TGTGCCAGCGGCAGCCAGGTTTTGGGCACCGGGGAGCTGTTTTTT. Translation: CASGSQVLGTGELFF.

The J gene is TRBJ2-1, the V gene TRBV5-1; the D gene is possibly TRBD1 (6 bases). The V gene lost 4 bases and the J gene lost 9 bases, with 20 bases spanning the gap. The CDR3 is 15 amino acids. The germline V gene encodes CDR1 SGHRS and CDR2 YFSETQ. The CDR3: CASSTSDRLGGEQFF. The CDR3 region has the DNA TGCGCCAGCAGCACATCCGACAGGTTAGGGGGTGAGCAGTTCTTC.

This clonotype appeared a single time. The CDR3 coding sequence is TGCGCCAGCAGCCAAGATCCAAAGGGGGCCCAGTACTTC. Its protein product is CASSQDPKGAQYF. The V and J genes are TRBV4-3 and TRBJ2-5, with D possibly TRBD1 on 6 matching bases. The CDR3 has 13 amino acids. The germline V gene has CDR1 LGHNA and CDR2 YSLEER. V shed 0 bases and J shed 9 bases, with 11 bases lying between them.